This T cell receptor (beta chain) is drawn from a study of cytomegalovirus exposure and HLA in healthy donors (dated by TCRdb to about 2017). With respect to the entire study: According to an earlier analysis of around 600 of the donors, about 179 million T cells yielded 95 million to 140 million unique TCR beta sequences and about 280 Gb of sequence data. The study used immunosequencing to profile the T cell repertoires of several hundred subjects and linked those repertoires to cytomegalovirus serostatus. A separate validation cohort of 90 to 150 different subjects was used in addition to the roughly 720-subject first cohort. Among over 350 genotyped donors of the cohort, an average of about 240,000 unique TCR beta nucleotide sequences were sequenced per donor, roughly 20% of them non-productive. An early release that covered around 590 HLA-typed donors contained 250 to 350 gigabases of sequencing data and tens of millions of unique TCR sequences. Donor age, sex, ethnicity and CMV serostatus were collected together with the repertoire data. In a later analysis, previously published TCR beta repertoires from 550 to 750 donors were re-analyzed and high-resolution HLA genotyping was added so that TCR occurrence patterns could be studied. An earlier analysis of some 500 of the donors used high-throughput TCR beta sequencing to judge whether each TCR beta V gene segment behaved as functional or pseudogenic. Typing coverage varied by locus: about 629-630 donors for A, B, C, DRB1 and DQB1; more than 500 for DQA1; about 600 for DPA1; approximately 490 for DPB1. Of the approximately 400 genotyped donors, about 80% fell in the genetic ancestry cluster associated with self-reported Caucasian donors. Rather than drawing on any new phenotypic data, the later analysis identified candidate immune exposures from TCR beta sequences and the way those sequences occurred across donors. Every discovery cohort repertoire had been produced on one sequencing platform. Both class I and class II loci were covered by HLA typing, at four-digit resolution. The study was designed to test whether signatures of past pathogen exposure could be identified by cataloging public T cell receptors. Roughly five DR-DQ haplotypes were treated as single units for association and clustering because of strong linkage in the cohort. To predict cytomegalovirus infection status, the study combined high-throughput TCR immunosequencing, statistical association of individual TCRs with disease status, and machine learning. Genome-wide SNP genotypes for about 65% of the 666 donors were used in a later genetic analysis, which treated that subset as a discovery cohort. The paper's findings and limits, for the study overall: In a later analysis, HLA-associated TCR beta chains were found to be more clonally expanded and to have lower generation probabilities than equally common non-associated chains. In vitro tests confirmed that three of the cytomegalovirus-associated TCR beta chains recognize cytomegalovirus antigens. While some public TCRs were present in many individuals, most TCR sequences turned up only very rarely across donors. Only TCR beta chains were sequenced in this cohort, and the absence of alpha or paired-chain data limited detectable features. HLA typing was unavailable for some donors at each locus, so association tests used only the typed subset. The study listed 150 to 200 TCR beta chains as associated with cytomegalovirus. In a later analysis, TCR association rates were found to vary across HLA loci, with the most associated TCRs seen for DRB1 alleles and the fewest for HLA-C alleles. Specific HLA alleles were associated with around 18,000 TCR beta sequences at a false discovery rate of 0.05 in a later analysis. Cytomegalovirus status was reported to be diagnosed by the classifier with high specificity and sensitivity in both the original and validation cohorts. The only immune exposure information available for the cohort was CMV serostatus. Some IMGT-functional V segments, including TRBV6-2 and TRBV6-3, could not be distinguished by the 87-base-pair reads and were therefore excluded. Most CMV-associated TCR beta chains appeared to be HLA-restricted in a later analysis, and the HLA associations seemed to be driven largely by CMV exposure. About 15 rarely observed V segments, including chromosome 9 orphons, were excluded from the earlier analysis of 550 to 700 of the donors because counts were too low. In a later analysis, several top co-occurrence clusters were reported to appear linked to parvovirus B19, influenza, CMV and Epstein-Barr virus. Linkage disequilibrium might explain the correlated functional status among segregating V segments, but an unknown experimental factor could not be ruled out. In an earlier analysis of fewer than 750 of the donors, most TCR beta V segments were observed in productive rearrangements about 87% or about 30% of the time, broadly matching IMGT annotations. A group of highly shared sequence variants was considered likely to be a technical artifact of the sequencing pipeline. A later genetic analysis reported fewer N-insertions in productive TCRs among donors in an Asian-associated ancestry cluster than the 666-donor mean. According to the authors, the approach could potentially be generalized to other disease states and immunological phenotypes. When HLA alleles, especially DR and DQ, strongly co-occurred, TCR associations were difficult to assign to individual alleles. A further reported finding was that TCR beta sequences accurately predicted the HLA-A and HLA-B alleles for most subjects in the first cohort. A later genetic analysis associated a missense DCLRE1C variant with V-gene and J-gene trimming of TCR beta chains, and an independent cohort replicated the association. Roughly uniform sequencing depth across donors was assumed in presence/absence analyses, although this assumption may not hold.

A remark on this clone: Its antigen remains undetermined. Base qualities are missing; no much larger clone stands one base away.

The cohort consisted of 650 to 700 healthy bone marrow donors. At the time of sampling, every cohort member was nominally healthy, though immune exposures that went unrecorded were likely present. The donor tested CMV seropositive, placing the donor among the roughly 300 seropositive members of the cohort. Each donor provided a peripheral blood sample, and peripheral blood mononuclear cells were used for TCR beta sequencing. The Qiagen DNeasy Blood Extraction Kit was used to extract genomic DNA from the blood cell samples. Reading from cysteine to phenylalanine, the CDR3 counts 15 amino acids. Kept here is only the CDR3 DNA, which spans 45 bases and is read in frame from base 1. CDR1 and CDR2, looked up from the germline V gene, are SGDLS and YYNGEE. Relative to germline, V is missing 3 bases and J is missing 7 bases, with 8 bases of the junction outside any gene match. Receptors were amplified or captured by the immunoSEQ multiplex PCR assay. The multiplex PCR relied on a mix of 60 forward primers for TCR Vbeta segments and 13 reverse primers for TCR Jbeta segments. Amplification of the CDR3 region of rearranged TCR beta genes was performed with a multiplex PCR assay on genomic DNA. The Illumina HiSeq System was used to sequence the amplified TCR beta libraries as 87-base-pair reads. The study's own analysis went as follows. In a later analysis, 70 million to 95 million unique TCR beta chains were counted across the approximately 670 repertoires, and around 11 million of these chains were shared by at least two donors. Raw reads were error-corrected and collapsed into unique sequences with a nearest-neighbor algorithm that merged closely related sequences to remove PCR and sequencing errors. To assign V, D and J gene segments, CDR3 sequences were aligned to IMGT reference sequences. Each retained sequence needed at least a six-nucleotide match to both a V gene segment and a J gene segment. A rearrangement counted as productive if the CDR3 had no stop codons and remained in frame with V and J, and every other rearrangement counted as non-productive. CDR3 was defined by IMGT convention, running from the second conserved V-encoded cysteine to the conserved J-encoded phenylalanine. In an earlier analysis of approximately 590 of the donors, sequences lacking an unambiguous match to a single V gene segment were excluded. In an earlier analysis of some 590 of the donors, V segments were called functional above 56.7% productive rearrangements and were called segregating when the between-donor standard deviation exceeded 5%. A statistical classification framework was built to diagnose cytomegalovirus status from the catalog of TCR beta chain sequences. In a later analysis, TCR nucleotide sequences were compared against IMGT/GENE-DB human TR gene sequences so that V and J genes could be assigned. Using the TCRdist pipeline, a later analysis assigned CDR3 sequences along with most-parsimonious VDJ recombination scenarios. In a later analysis, each TCR beta chain was defined by its CDR3 amino acid sequence together with its V-gene family, and reads lacking a unique V-gene family were excluded. A later analysis removed over 500 highly shared, low-generation-probability nucleotide sequences to deal with suspected cross-contamination and a sequencing artifact. For each public chain, a later analysis derived a clonal expansion index from normalized ranks of inferred template counts within each repertoire. In a later analysis, generation probabilities were computed using a VDJ recombination model fitted to out-of-frame rearrangements, and the results were checked against IGoR. In a later analysis, hypergeometric tests were used to score TCR-TCR, TCR-HLA and TCR-CMV co-occurrence, with a repertoire-size bias correction applied to TCR pairs. To estimate false discovery rates, a later analysis permuted the HLA or CMV assignments 20 times. In a later analysis, co-occurring TCRs were grouped using DBSCAN, with TCRdist sequence similarity added in when clustering inside HLA-allele-positive subsets. For co-occurrence clustering, repertoires with fewer than 30,000 or more than 120,000 public chains were excluded, along with several repertoires with anomalous nucleotide sharing. What TCRdb holds here is the immuneACCESS table cut down to in-frame rearrangements. Part of the clones is not present; checked against another copy, under half of the missing clones reflect an unresolved V gene, and the others are unexplained. V and J calls plus clone size are reproduced from that table; the DNA served to infer D and trimming. Across this sample there are some 190,000 clones, with 65% to 85% seen only once. The ten largest make up 1.3% to 1.5% of the sample.

In this chain, TRBV9 is recombined with TRBJ1-5; 9 middle bases align to TRBD1. This clonotype originated in a girl aged 10 to 17 in good health and CMV-seropositive. Sequenced sample: PBMCs. The DNA reads as follows: TGTGCCAGCAGCGCCGAGGGGACAGGGCACCAGCCCCAGCATTTT. Translation gives CASSAEGTGHQPQHF.